These 21 T cell receptor beta chains were all obtained from the same sample, sequenced in a study of cytomegalovirus exposure and HLA in healthy donors. Only in-frame clones appear in the TCRdb table, and some are missing; sequencing was by immunoSEQ multiplex PCR. The sample has about 140,000 clones; almost 90% are singletons. Sequencing used PBMCs. These receptors were obtained from a woman between 18 and 29 years old in good health and CMV-seropositive.

The chain combines TRBV28 with TRBJ2-1, with 7 nucleotides matching TRBD2. The germline gives CDR1 MDHEN, CDR2 SYDVKM. With 4 bases clipped from V and 2 bases from J, the junction kept 8 bases outside the gene matches. The CDR3 is 16 amino acids. The CDR3 spells CASSSPGGTAYNEQFF. The CDR3 DNA follows: TGTGCCAGCAGTTCCCCCGGGGGGACTGCCTACAATGAGCAGTTCTTC.

The chain is built from TRBV7-2 and TRBJ2-7; D may be TRBD2 (6 bases). The V gene lost 4 bases and the J gene lost 1 base, with 20 bases spanning the gap. Germline V CDR1 and CDR2: SGHTA, FQGNSA. The CDR3 runs 17 residues. The DNA for the CDR3 is TGTGCCAGCAGCTCCCTTGGATTGCGGGGCAGGTCCTACGAGCAGTACTTC. Protein sequence: CASSSLGLRGRSYEQYF.

The CDR3, as DNA: TGTGCCAGCAGCGTTATCCAGAGGACAGGGGAGAACACTGAAGCTTTCTTT. It yields the protein CASSVIQRTGENTEAFF. The V gene is TRBV9, the J gene TRBJ1-1; 9 nucleotides agree with TRBD1. CDR3 length: 17 amino acids. J was trimmed by 1 base and V by 2 bases; bases with no gene match: 9. Germline-derived CDR1 and CDR2 are SGDLS and YYNGEE.

The chain uses TRBV2 and TRBJ2-4; TRBD1 might be the D (6 bases). The length of the CDR3 is 14 residues. V was trimmed by 6 bases and J by 6 bases, leaving 15 bases between them. The V gene's germline CDR1 is SNHLY and CDR2 FYNNEI. CDR3 DNA sequence: TGTGCCAGCAGCCTCGAACGGGACACAAACATTCAGTACTTC. Amino acids: CASSLERDTNIQYF.

The chain uses TRBV30 and TRBJ1-5, with D perhaps TRBD1 (6 bases). Germline assignment: CDR1 GTSNPN and CDR2 SVGIG (reference sequence). V lost 0 bases, J lost 5 bases, and 14 bases lay in between. CDR3 length equals 15 residues. CDR3 residues: CAWSVGRGGYQPQHF. In DNA, the CDR3 is TGTGCCTGGAGTGTGGGCAGGGGTGGATATCAGCCCCAGCATTTT.

The chain couples TRBV10-2 to TRBJ2-3; TRBD2 matches 11 bases. The CDR3 is made up of 16 amino acids. CDR1 is WSHSY and CDR2 is SAAADI in the germline V gene. V was clipped by 3 bases and J by 5 bases; unmatched bases: 7. The CDR3 DNA reads as TGCGCCAGCAGTGAAACTAGCGGGAGTTGGGAAGATACGCAGTATTTT. Translating gives CASSETSGSWEDTQYF.

This rearrangement joins TRBV6-6 to TRBJ2-2; 7 bases map to TRBD2. After removal of 7 bases from V and 3 bases from J, the junction contained 5 bases not matched to a gene. The CDR3 consists of 14 residues. Germline V gives CDR1 MNHNY, CDR2 SVGAGI (reference sequence). CDR3 coding DNA: TGTGCCAGCAAGCGGGGCGCGCACACCGGGGAGCTGTTTTTT. It yields the protein CASKRGAHTGELFF.

The chain carries TRBV4-1 and TRBJ2-1; TRBD2 matches 8 bases. The CDR3 sequence is 16 residues long. The junction had 4 bases not matched to a gene; V was cut back by 2 bases and J by 1 base. The germline gives CDR1 MGHRA, CDR2 YSYEKL. The CDR3 protein is CASSQFSGASYNEQFF. The CDR3 DNA reads TGCGCCAGCAGCCAATTTAGCGGGGCTTCCTACAATGAGCAGTTCTTC.

The rearrangement uses TRBV5-1 and TRBJ2-5; unclear D gene. Germline V CDR1 and CDR2: SGHRS, YFSETQ. V lost 4 bases and J 1 base, leaving 17 bases between the germline ends. This CDR3 spans 16 amino acids. CDR3 sequence: CASSPRGAGSQETQYF. The CDR3 bases are TGCGCCAGCAGCCCACGAGGAGCTGGAAGCCAAGAGACCCAGTACTTC. The entire variable domain, with the rest obtained from reference TRBV5-1 and TRBJ2-5, is as follows: KAGVTQTPRYLIKTRGQQVTLSCSPISGHRSVSWYQQTPGQGLQFLFEYFSETQRNKGNFPGRFSGRQFSNSRSEMNVSTLELGDSALYLCASSPRGAGSQETQYFGPGTRLLVL.

This chain links TRBV6-6 with TRBJ1-5; 7 nucleotides agree with TRBD1. The CDR3 has 15 residues. Germline CDR1 reads MNHNY; CDR2 reads SVGAGI (reference sequence). The junction had 8 bases not matched to a gene; V was cut back by 6 bases and J by 3 bases. CDR3 loop: CASSAPGQFNQPQHF. The DNA for the CDR3 is TGTGCCAGCAGCGCACCGGGACAGTTCAATCAGCCCCAGCATTTT.

This chain connects TRBV5-1 to TRBJ1-1; weak D call: TRBD1 (6 bases). The CDR3 is 16 residues long. The germline V gene encodes CDR1 SGHRS and CDR2 YFSETQ. V was trimmed by 2 bases and J by 2 bases, leaving 16 bases between them. In DNA form, the CDR3 reads TGCGCCAGCAGCTTAGGGGGGGCCTTCCTCAACACTGAAGCTTTCTTT. It yields the protein CASSLGGAFLNTEAFF.

This rearrangement joins TRBV5-1 to TRBJ2-1; tentatively, D is TRBD1 (6 bases). This CDR3 has 15 amino acids. V lost 0 bases to trimming and J lost 2 bases, with 9 bases between them. CDR1 and CDR2 (germline): SGHRS, YFSETQ. The CDR3 here is CASSLAGEPYNEQFF. In DNA form, the CDR3 reads TGCGCCAGCAGCTTGGCAGGGGAGCCCTACAATGAGCAGTTCTTC. Based on the CDR3 plus reference TRBV5-1 and TRBJ2-1, the full variable domain is KAGVTQTPRYLIKTRGQQVTLSCSPISGHRSVSWYQQTPGQGLQFLFEYFSETQRNKGNFPGRFSGRQFSNSRSEMNVSTLELGDSALYLCASSLAGEPYNEQFFGPGTRLTVL.

The chain employs TRBV2 and TRBJ1-1; 8 nucleotides agree with TRBD1. Germline V gene lookup returns CDR1 SNHLY and CDR2 FYNNEI. The V gene end was trimmed by 9 bases and the J gene end by 8 bases; junction bases not matched to a gene: 5. The length of the CDR3 is 11 residues. The CDR3 nucleotides are TGTGCCAGTTTAGGACAGGGAGAAGCTTTCTTT. Residues: CASLGQGEAFF.

The V call is TRBV30, the J call TRBJ1-5; 9 nucleotides align to TRBD1. Germline V CDR1 and CDR2: GTSNPN, SVGIG (reference sequence). Germline trimming cut 5 bases from V and 7 bases from J; bases unmatched to any gene: 9. CDR3 size: 14 residues. The CDR3 nucleotides read TGTGCCTGGCGACAGGGGGGTTCTGGGCAGCCCCAGCATTTT. This sequence encodes CAWRQGGSGQPQHF.

This clone has ten or more counts. The chain recombines TRBV6-5 with TRBJ1-2; 9 bases line up with TRBD1. The CDR3 has 14 residues. The V gene's germline CDR1 is MNHEY and CDR2 SVGAGI. The trim removed 5 bases at V and 7 bases at J, leaving 8 bases unmatched. The CDR3 sequence is CASSRGQGGSGYTF. Here the CDR3 DNA reads TGTGCCAGCAGTAGGGGACAGGGAGGTAGTGGCTACACCTTC.

The rearrangement uses TRBV5-1 and TRBJ1-1, with 12 bases aligning to TRBD1. With 5 bases clipped from V and 1 base from J, the junction kept 0 bases outside the gene matches. CDR1 and CDR2 (germline): SGHRS, YFSETQ. This CDR3 has 14 amino acids. In DNA form, the CDR3 reads TGCGCCAGCAGGGGACAGGGGGCGAACACTGAAGCTTTCTTT. As protein: CASRGQGANTEAFF.

This sequence joins TRBV5-5 and TRBJ1-5; D is possibly TRBD1 (5 bases). The CDR3 contains 15 residues. The germline V and J ends were trimmed by 1 base and 6 bases, with 14 bases remaining between them. CDR1 and CDR2 from the germline V gene are SGHKS and YYEKEE (reference sequence). The CDR3 reads CASSLNSGLRQPQHF. The CDR3 nucleotides read TGTGCCAGCAGCTTGAATTCGGGACTGCGTCAGCCCCAGCATTTT.

V and J are TRBV6-5 and TRBJ2-7; 11 bases align to TRBD1. Germline CDR1 reads MNHEY; CDR2 reads SVGAGI. This CDR3 spans 14 amino acids. V shed 4 bases and J 3 bases; nucleotides not matched to a gene: 2. The CDR3 DNA is TGTGCCAGCAGTTGGGGACAGGGGGGCTACGAGCAGTACTTC. It is translated as CASSWGQGGYEQYF.

The V and J genes are TRBV11-3 and TRBJ2-1; unclear D gene. This CDR3 has 15 amino acids. The germline CDR1 and CDR2 sequences are SGHNT and YENEEA. V was clipped by 4 bases and J by 0 bases, with 10 bases between them. For the CDR3, the DNA is TGTGCCAGCAGCTACAACAGCCCCTCCTACAATGAGCAGTTCTTC. Its translation: CASSYNSPSYNEQFF.

V is TRBV28 and J is TRBJ2-7; 7 bases map to TRBD1. CDR3 length: 12 amino acids. Germline CDR1 MDHEN, CDR2 SYDVKM. The trim removed 8 bases at V and 4 bases at J, leaving 5 bases unmatched. CDR3 coding DNA: TGTGCCAGCGGGGACAGTTTGTACGAGCAGTACTTC. It codes for CASGDSLYEQYF. The full variable domain, in which reference TRBV28 and TRBJ2-7 provide the parts outside the CDR3, is DVKVTQSSRYLVKRTGEKVFLECVQDMDHENMFWYRQDPGLGLRLIYFSYDVKMKEKGDIPEGYSVSREKKERFSLILESASTNQTSMYLCASGDSLYEQYFGPGTRLTVT.

The V gene is TRBV7-2, the J gene TRBJ2-7; D is perhaps TRBD1 (5 bases). This CDR3 spans 12 amino acids. The germline gives CDR1 SGHTA, CDR2 FQGNSA. V lost 4 bases, J lost 4 bases, and 8 bases lay in between. The CDR3 sequence is CASSSQGYEQYF. DNA for the CDR3: TGTGCCAGCAGCTCCCAGGGTTACGAGCAGTACTTC.